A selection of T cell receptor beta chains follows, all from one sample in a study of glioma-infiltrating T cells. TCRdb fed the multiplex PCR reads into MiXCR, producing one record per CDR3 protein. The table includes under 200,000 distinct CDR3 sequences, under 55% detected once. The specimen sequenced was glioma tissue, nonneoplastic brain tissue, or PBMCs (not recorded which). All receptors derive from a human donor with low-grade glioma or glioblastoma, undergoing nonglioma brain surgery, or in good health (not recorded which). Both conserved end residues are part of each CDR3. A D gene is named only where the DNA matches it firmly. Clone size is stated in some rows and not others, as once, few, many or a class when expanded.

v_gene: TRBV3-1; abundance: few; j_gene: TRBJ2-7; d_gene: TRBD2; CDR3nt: TGTGCCAGCAGCGAGACTAGCGGGGCCTCCTACGAGCAGTACTTC; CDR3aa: CASSETSGASYEQYF
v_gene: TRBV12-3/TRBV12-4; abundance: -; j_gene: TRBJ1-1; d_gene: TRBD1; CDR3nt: TGTGCCAGCCGTGCCGGGACAGGGGGAAGTAACACTGAAGCTTTCTTT; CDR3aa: CASRAGTGGSNTEAFF
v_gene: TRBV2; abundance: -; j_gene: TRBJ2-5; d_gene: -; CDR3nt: TGTGCCAGCACCCTGGGACGTTCCCTTCAGACCCAGTACTTC; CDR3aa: CASTLGRSLQTQYF
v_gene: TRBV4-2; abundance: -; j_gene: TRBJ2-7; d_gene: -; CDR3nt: TGTACCAGCAGCCAAGGTTCCGAGCAGTACTTC; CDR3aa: CTSSQGSEQYF
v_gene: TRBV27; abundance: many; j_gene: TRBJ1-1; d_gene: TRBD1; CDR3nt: TGTGCCAGCAGTACCCTGACAGGGGGCAACACTGAAGCTTTCTTT; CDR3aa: CASSTLTGGNTEAFF
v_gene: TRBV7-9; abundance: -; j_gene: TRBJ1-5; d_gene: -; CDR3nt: TGTGCCAGCAGCTTAGACAGGGCCTCTCAGCCCCAGCATTTT; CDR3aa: CASSLDRASQPQHF
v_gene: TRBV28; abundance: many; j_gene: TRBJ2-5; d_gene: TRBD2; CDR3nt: TGTGCCAGCACATTAGCGGGAGAAGAGACCCAGTACTTC; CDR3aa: CASTLAGEETQYF
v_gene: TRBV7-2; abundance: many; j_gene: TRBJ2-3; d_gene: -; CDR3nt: TGTGCCAGCAGCTTAATGAGAAGCACAGATACGCAGTATTTT; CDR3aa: CASSLMRSTDTQYF
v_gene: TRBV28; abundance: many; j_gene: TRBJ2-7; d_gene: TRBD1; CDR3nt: TGTGCCAGCAGTTCCCCTCGCCGGGACAGGGTTTACGAGCAGTACTTC; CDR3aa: CASSSPRRDRVYEQYF
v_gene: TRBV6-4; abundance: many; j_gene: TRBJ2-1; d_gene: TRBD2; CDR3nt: TGTGCCAGCAGTACTAGCGAGCAGGCAGAGCAGTTCTTC; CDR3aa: CASSTSEQAEQFF
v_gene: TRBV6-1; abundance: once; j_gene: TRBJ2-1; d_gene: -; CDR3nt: TGTGCCAGCAGTGAATTAAGGCTGCCCTACAATGAGCAGTTCTTC; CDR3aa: CASSELRLPYNEQFF
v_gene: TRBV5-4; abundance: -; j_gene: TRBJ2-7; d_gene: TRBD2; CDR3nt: TGTGCCAGCAGCTTGGCTGGGGGCGGGAGGGGAGAGCAGTACTTC; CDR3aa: CASSLAGGGRGEQYF
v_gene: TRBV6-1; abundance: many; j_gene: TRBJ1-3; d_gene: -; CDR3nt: TGTGCCAGCAACAATGGGGGGGTCAACACCATATATTTT; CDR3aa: CASNNGGVNTIYF
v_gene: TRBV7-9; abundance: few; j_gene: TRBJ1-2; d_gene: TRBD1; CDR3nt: TGTGCCAGCAGCTTGTTGGGACAGGGGACGGGCTACACCTTC; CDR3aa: CASSLLGQGTGYTF
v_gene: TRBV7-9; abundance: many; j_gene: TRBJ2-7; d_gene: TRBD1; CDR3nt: TGTGCCAGCAGCTGGACAGGGTACGAGCAGTACTTC; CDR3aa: CASSWTGYEQYF
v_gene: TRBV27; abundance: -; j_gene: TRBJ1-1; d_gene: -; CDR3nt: TGTGACAGCAGTCTAAATCCTGTACTGAACACTGAAGCTTTCTTT; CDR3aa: CDSSLNPVLNTEAFF
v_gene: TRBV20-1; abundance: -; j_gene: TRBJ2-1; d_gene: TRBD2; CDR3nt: TGCAGTGCTAGAGCGGAGACTAGCGACAATGAGCAGTTCTTC; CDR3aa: CSARAETSDNEQFF
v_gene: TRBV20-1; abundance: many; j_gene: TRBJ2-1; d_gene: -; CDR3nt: TGCAGTGCACAGACGGTGGAAGAGCAGTTCTTC; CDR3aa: CSAQTVEEQFF
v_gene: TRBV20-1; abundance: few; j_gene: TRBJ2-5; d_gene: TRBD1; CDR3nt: TGCAGTGCTATCCAGGACAGGGGGTTTCAAGAGACCCAGTACTTC; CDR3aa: CSAIQDRGFQETQYF
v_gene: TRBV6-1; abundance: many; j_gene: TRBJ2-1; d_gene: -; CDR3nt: TGTGCCAGCAGTGAATTGAGTTCCTACAATGAGCAGTTCTTC; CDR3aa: CASSELSSYNEQFF
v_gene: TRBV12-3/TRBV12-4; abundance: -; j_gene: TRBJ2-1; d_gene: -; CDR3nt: TGTGCCAGCAGTACAAGCATGGATCGGGAGCAGTTCTTC; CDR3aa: CASSTSMDREQFF
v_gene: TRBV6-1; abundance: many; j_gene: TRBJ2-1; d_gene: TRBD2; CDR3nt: TGTGCCAGCACCCTGGGACTAGCGGTCTACAATGAGCAGTTCTTC; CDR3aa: CASTLGLAVYNEQFF
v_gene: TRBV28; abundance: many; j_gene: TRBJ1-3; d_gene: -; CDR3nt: TGTGCCAGCAGTTTCGCAGGGTGGGCCACCATATATTTT; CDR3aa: CASSFAGWATIYF
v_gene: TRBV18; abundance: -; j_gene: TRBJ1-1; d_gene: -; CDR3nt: TGTGCCAGCTCACCAAGCCGGGGGGTGATGAACACTAAAGCTTTCTTT; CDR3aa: CASSPSRGVMNTKAFF
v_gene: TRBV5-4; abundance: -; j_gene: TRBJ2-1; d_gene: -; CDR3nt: TGTGCCAGCAGTGGGGTTTACTCCTACAATGAGCAGTTCTTC; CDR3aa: CASSGVYSYNEQFF
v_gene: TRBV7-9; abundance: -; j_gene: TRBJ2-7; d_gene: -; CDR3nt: TGTGCCAGCATCGGAGGGGGACAGCCCTACGAGCAGTACTTC; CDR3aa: CASIGGGQPYEQYF
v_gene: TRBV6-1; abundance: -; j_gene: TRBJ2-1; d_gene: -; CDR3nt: TGTGCCAGCAGTGAGCGGTCTATGGGCCAGCCCGAGCAGTTCTTC; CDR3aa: CASSERSMGQPEQFF
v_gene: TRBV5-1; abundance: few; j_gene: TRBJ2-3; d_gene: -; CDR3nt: TGCGCCAGCAGCCCAGGAGCTGGGGATACGCAGTATTTT; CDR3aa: CASSPGAGDTQYF
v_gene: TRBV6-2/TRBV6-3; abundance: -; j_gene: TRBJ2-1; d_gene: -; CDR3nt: TGTGCCAGCAGTGACGTAGGGTCCCCCTCCTACAATGAGCAGTTCTTC; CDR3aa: CASSDVGSPSYNEQFF
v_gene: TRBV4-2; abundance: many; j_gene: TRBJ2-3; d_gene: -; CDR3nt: TGTGCCAGCAGCCGATGGGACTTTGGAGGGGATACGCAGTATTTT; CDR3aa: CASSRWDFGGDTQYF
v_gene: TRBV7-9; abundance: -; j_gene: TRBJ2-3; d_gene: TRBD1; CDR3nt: TGTGCCAGCAGCTTTAACAGGGGCCCGGCCGATACGCAGTATTTT; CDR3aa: CASSFNRGPADTQYF
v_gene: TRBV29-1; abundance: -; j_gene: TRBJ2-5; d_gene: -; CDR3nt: TGCAGCGTTGTAAAGGAGACCCAGTACTTC; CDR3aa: CSVVKETQYF
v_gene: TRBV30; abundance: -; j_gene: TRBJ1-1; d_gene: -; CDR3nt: TGTGCCTGGAGTCCCGCTGGAGCTGGAGGCACTGAAGCTTTCTTT; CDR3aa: CAWSPAGAGGTEAFF
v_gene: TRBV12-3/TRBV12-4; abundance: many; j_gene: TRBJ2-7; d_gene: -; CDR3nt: TGTGCCAGCAGTGGTGACAGCTCCCAGCAGTACTTC; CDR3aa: CASSGDSSQQYF
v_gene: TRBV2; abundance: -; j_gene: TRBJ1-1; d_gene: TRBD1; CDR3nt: TGTGCCAGCAGTAAACGGACAGGGTGGAACACTGAAGCTTTCTTT; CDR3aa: CASSKRTGWNTEAFF
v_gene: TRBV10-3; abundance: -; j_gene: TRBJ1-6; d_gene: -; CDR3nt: TGTGACATCAGTGAGGGGAAATCACCCCTCCACTTT; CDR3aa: CDISEGKSPLHF
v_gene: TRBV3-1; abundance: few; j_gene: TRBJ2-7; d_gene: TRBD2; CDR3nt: TGTGCCAGCAGCCAGGCTAGCGGGGGTTACTACGAGCAGTACTTC; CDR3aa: CASSQASGGYYEQYF
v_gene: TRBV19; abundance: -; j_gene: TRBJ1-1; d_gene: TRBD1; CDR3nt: TGTGCCAGTAGCCGAGCGGGACAGACGAACACTGAAGCTTTCTTT; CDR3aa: CASSRAGQTNTEAFF
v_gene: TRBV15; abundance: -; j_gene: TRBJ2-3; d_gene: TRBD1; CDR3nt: TGTGCCACCATCGTCCTAGGGACAGATTACACAGATACGCAGTATTTT; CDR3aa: CATIVLGTDYTDTQYF
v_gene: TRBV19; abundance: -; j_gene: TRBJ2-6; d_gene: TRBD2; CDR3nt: TGTGCCAGTTCGTTTAGCGGGATTAGCTCTGGGGCCAACGTCCTGACTTTC; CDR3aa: CASSFSGISSGANVLTF
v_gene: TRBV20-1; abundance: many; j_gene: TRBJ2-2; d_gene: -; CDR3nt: TGCAGTGCTAGCGAGGAAAACACCGGGGAGCTGTTTTTT; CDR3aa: CSASEENTGELFF
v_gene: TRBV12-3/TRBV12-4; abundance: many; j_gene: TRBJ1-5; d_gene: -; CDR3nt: TGTGCCAGCAGTTCCGGACTGGATCAGCCCCAGCATTTT; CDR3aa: CASSSGLDQPQHF